One and the same sample provided the 17 T cell receptor beta chains below, sequenced in a study of T cells in Graves' hyperthyroidism and ophthalmopathy. RNA transcripts provided the source from which TCR beta CDR3 regions were amplified. HTBI primers were used for first-round RT-PCR of the TCR CDR3. Using its own MiXCR run on the multiplex PCR reads, TCRdb lists one record per CDR3 protein. The sample yields 250,000 to 350,000 distinct CDR3 sequences, more than 15% seen once. The sequenced sample was blood. The receptor source for this set is a woman aged 55 to 70 with Graves' ophthalmopathy.

The chain is built from TRBV7-3 and TRBJ2-1; 14 bases match TRBD2. The CDR3 is made up of 13 amino acids. V gave up 9 bases and J gave up 6 bases; unmatched junction bases: 1. CDR1 is SGHTA and CDR2 is FQGTGA in the germline V gene. The DNA of the CDR3 is TGTGCCAGTGGGACTAGCGGGAGCAATGAGCAGTTCTTC. Its translation is CASGTSGSNEQFF.

This clonotype was seen at least ten times. The rearrangement joins TRBV10-3 to TRBJ2-7, with 9 bases matching TRBD1. J was trimmed by 2 bases and V by 5 bases; bases with no gene match: 4. The CDR3 totals 14 residues. In germline, CDR1 is ENHRY, CDR2 SYGVKD. The CDR3 spells CAISNNRGPYEQYF. The CDR3 DNA reads as TGTGCCATCAGTAACAACAGGGGGCCCTACGAGCAGTACTTC.

The V gene is TRBV19, the J gene TRBJ2-1; possibly TRBD1 for D (6 bases). This CDR3 region has 13 residues. V was clipped by 6 bases and J by 3 bases, with 9 bases between them. Germline V lookup: CDR1 LNHDA, CDR2 SQIVND (reference sequence). The CDR3 sequence is CASRQGYYNEQFF. CDR3 DNA: TGTGCCAGTAGGCAGGGGTACTACAATGAGCAGTTCTTC.

The table lists this clonotype with a few counts. The rearrangement joins TRBV4-2 to TRBJ2-4; D is unclear. The germline V gene has CDR1 LGHNA and CDR2 YNFKEQ. The germline V and J ends were trimmed by 0 bases and 6 bases, with 6 bases remaining between them. This CDR3 has 13 residues. This CDR3 reads CASSQDKGNIQYF. As DNA, the CDR3 is TGTGCCAGCAGCCAAGACAAGGGAAACATTCAGTACTTC.

J is TRBJ2-7 and V is TRBV4-3; TRBD2 agrees at 8 bases. The junction had 9 bases not matched to a gene; V was cut back by 4 bases and J by 1 base. Germline V lookup: CDR1 LGHNA, CDR2 YSLEER. The length of the CDR3 is 16 residues. CDR3 nucleotides: TGCGCCAGCAGCCTTGCGGCTAGCGGGCTTTCCTACGAGCAGTACTTC. Amino acid sequence: CASSLAASGLSYEQYF.

In regard to this clonotype: A much larger clone differs from this one at a single base, so this may be a read error. The V call is TRBV2, the J call TRBJ2-7, with D perhaps TRBD1 (6 bases). Per germline, CDR1 SNHLY and CDR2 FYNNEI. The V gene lost 9 bases and the J gene lost 2 bases, with 14 bases spanning the gap. The CDR3 spans 13 residues. The CDR3 DNA follows: TGTGCCAGTAGGACAGTACCAACCTACGAGCAGTACTTC. It yields the protein CASRTVPTYEQYF. The entire variable domain, with the rest obtained from reference TRBV2 and TRBJ2-7, is as follows: EPEVTQTPSHQVTQMGQEVILRCVPISNHLYFYWYRQILGQKVEFLVSFYNNEISEKSEIFDDQFSVERPDGSNFTLKIRSTKLEDSAMYFCASRTVPTYEQYFGPGTRLTVT.

Remarks on this clonotype: The junction departs from the called germline gene at one end, perhaps through a read error. The chain has TRBV11-2 and TRBJ2-1, with D possibly TRBD2 on 5 matching bases. The germline gives CDR1 SGHAT, CDR2 FQNNGV. The CDR3 runs 13 residues. The CDR3 spells CASTRDPYNERFF. CDR3 DNA: TGTGCCAGCACCCGGGATCCCTACAATGAGCGGTTCTTC. Using reference TRBV11-2 and TRBJ2-1 for the parts outside the CDR3, the full variable domain is EAGVAQSPRYKIIEKRQSVAFWCNPISGHATLYWYQQILGQGPKLLIQFQNNGVVDDSQLPKDRFSAERLKGVDSTLKIQPAKLEDSAVYLCASTRDPYNERFFGPGTRLTVL.

In its sample, this clonotype was seen many times. The V gene is TRBV7-2, the J gene TRBJ2-1; TRBD2 matches 9 bases. This CDR3 has 17 residues. Trimming removed 5 bases from V and 9 bases from J; junction bases left unmatched: 17. CDR1 is SGHTA and CDR2 is FQGNSA in the germline V gene. The CDR3 loop is CASSRSSSGAVQGEQFF. The CDR3 region has the DNA TGTGCCAGCAGCCGTTCCTCTAGCGGGGCTGTACAGGGTGAGCAGTTCTTC.

In its sample, this clonotype was seen a few times. J is TRBJ2-7 and V is TRBV19; 12 nucleotides align to TRBD2. Losses at the gene ends were 4 bases for V and 3 bases for J; bases not matched to a gene: 4. Germline loops: CDR1 LNHDA, CDR2 SQIVND (reference sequence). This CDR3 spans 15 amino acids. The CDR3 reads CASSTQLAGGYEQYF. CDR3 nucleotides: TGTGCCAGTAGTACTCAACTAGCGGGAGGCTACGAGCAGTACTTC.

The V and J genes are TRBV20-1 and TRBJ2-7; 11 nucleotides agree with TRBD2. The CDR3 loop spans 15 amino acids. Trimming took 3 bases from V and 4 from J; bases not matched to a gene: 8. Germline V CDR1 and CDR2: DFQATT, SNEGSKA (reference sequence). The CDR3 protein is CSASPLLAGDYEQYF. CDR3 DNA: TGCAGTGCTAGCCCCTTACTAGCGGGGGATTACGAGCAGTACTTC.

This clonotype was picked up a small number of times. The CDR3 here is CASSLPTGGPYEQYF. The CDR3 bases are TGCGCCAGCAGTCTTCCGACAGGGGGCCCCTACGAGCAGTACTTC. V gene TRBV5-1 combines with J gene TRBJ2-7; 10 nucleotides align to TRBD1. After removal of 5 bases from V and 2 bases from J, the junction contained 7 bases not matched to a gene. This CDR3 has 15 amino acids. Germline loops: CDR1 SGHRS, CDR2 YFSETQ.

This clonotype came up many times. V is TRBV7-8 and J is TRBJ2-2, with 9 positions matching TRBD1. The CDR3 runs 18 residues. V dropped 1 base and J dropped 6; count of bases not matched to a gene: 12. Germline values: CDR1 SGHVS, CDR2 FQNEAQ. This CDR3 reads CASSLERTGVELPGELFF. The CDR3 bases are TGTGCCAGCAGCTTAGAGAGGACAGGGGTGGAATTACCCGGGGAGCTGTTTTTT.

This clonotype was counted ten times or more. The chain combines TRBV28 with TRBJ1-2, with D perhaps TRBD1 (6 bases). Germline CDR1 is MDHEN and CDR2 is SYDVKM. The CDR3 spans 18 residues. Trimming shortened V by 6 bases and J by 5 bases, and 28 bases separated the two germline ends. Here the CDR3 reads CASSVTGGGPNRGYGYTF. CDR3 DNA sequence: TGTGCCAGCAGCGTCACGGGGGGGGGCCCCAATAGAGGGTATGGCTACACCTTC.

Ten or more counts support this clonotype. The DNA for the CDR3 is TGTGCCAGCAGCTTAGACGGTCTCGGCTACACCTTC. Encoded protein: CASSLDGLGYTF. The chain is built from TRBV7-9 and TRBJ1-2, with D hard to call. CDR1 is SEHNR, CDR2 FQNEAQ, per germline (reference sequence). The V end lost 1 base, the J end lost 8 bases, and 8 bases lay between the germline ends. The CDR3 extends over 12 amino acids.

The chain employs TRBV24-1 and TRBJ2-1, with TRBD1 as a possible D gene (7 bases). V was shortened by 9 bases and J by 4 bases, with 15 bases between the two germline ends. This CDR3 is 14 amino acids long. Germline V CDR1 and CDR2: KGHDR, SFDVKD. CDR3 bases: TGTGCCACCCAGGAGCAGGGGGGATACAATGAGCAGTTCTTC. It yields the protein CATQEQGGYNEQFF.

The sample holds many counts of this clonotype. CDR3 nucleotides: TGCAGTGCTAGAGATACCCGGGGCGCATATACGCAGTATTTT. Residues: CSARDTRGAYTQYF. The chain carries TRBV20-1 and TRBJ2-3; D is possibly TRBD1 or TRBD2 (5 bases each). This CDR3 is 14 amino acids long. Germline V CDR1 and CDR2: DFQATT, SNEGSKA (reference sequence). Trimming pared 0 bases from V and 7 bases from J, leaving 14 bases between.

The chain recombines TRBV7-3 with TRBJ2-3; the D gene is possibly TRBD2 (7 bases). With 1 base removed from V and 2 bases from J, the gap between germline ends came to 10 bases. Germline loops: CDR1 SGHTA, CDR2 FQGTGA. The CDR3 consists of 15 residues. Written as DNA, the CDR3 is TGTGCCAGCAGCTTAATGGGGGGGCCCACAGATACGCAGTATTTT. Translating gives CASSLMGGPTDTQYF.